The 32 T cell receptor beta chains presented below share a single source sample, sequenced in a study of shared T cell receptors in the human thymus. Here immunoSEQ multiplex PCR was the method, and the copy in TCRdb shows in-frame clones only, minus some. The sample includes roughly 660,000 clones, around nine tenths of them seen just once. These data were also filed under a second study, of human thymus T cells.

The material sequenced was thymocytes. These receptor sequences come from a boy under two years old with a congenital heart defect.

The chain joins TRBV28 to TRBJ2-2; 8 bases are a match to TRBD2. The CDR3 has 15 residues. V dropped 10 bases and J dropped 3; count of bases not matched to a gene: 10. Per the germline V gene, CDR1 is MDHEN and CDR2 is SYDVKM. CDR3 loop: CATPSGRGHTGELFF. The CDR3 nucleotides read TGTGCCACCCCGAGCGGGAGAGGGCACACCGGGGAGCTGTTTTTT. The full variable domain, rest sourced from reference TRBV28 and TRBJ2-2, is DVKVTQSSRYLVKRTGEKVFLECVQDMDHENMFWYRQDPGLGLRLIYFSYDVKMKEKGDIPEGYSVSREKKERFSLILESASTNQTSMYLCATPSGRGHTGELFFGEGSRLTVL.

This chain joins TRBV6-4 and TRBJ2-3; 9 bases align to TRBD2. Trimming at V came to 6 bases and at J to 4 bases, leaving 8 bases not matched to a gene. Germline assignment: CDR1 MRHNA and CDR2 SNTAGT. The CDR3 is 15 residues long. The CDR3 DNA follows: TGTGCCAGCAGGAAGGCGGGAGGGGATGCAGATACGCAGTATTTT. Its translation is CASRKAGGDADTQYF.

This clone was observed once. The rearrangement joins TRBV4-1 to TRBJ2-1; D perhaps matches TRBD2 (5 bases). The V gene lost 2 bases and the J gene lost 0 bases, with 11 bases spanning the gap. Germline V CDR1 and CDR2: MGHRA, YSYEKL. The CDR3 consists of 16 residues. The CDR3 spells CASSQPSGGSYNEQFF. DNA of the CDR3: TGCGCCAGCAGCCAACCCAGCGGAGGCTCCTACAATGAGCAGTTCTTC.

This CDR3 is CASSPEMGTGGPPNYGYTF. The CDR3 DNA sequence: TGTGCCAGCAGCCCCGAGATGGGGACAGGGGGCCCTCCTAACTATGGCTACACCTTC. The rearrangement joins TRBV7-2 to TRBJ1-2; TRBD1 agrees at 12 bases. The germline CDR1 and CDR2 sequences are SGHTA and FQGNSA. The CDR3 is 19 amino acids. After removal of 5 bases from V and 0 bases from J, the junction contained 13 bases not matched to a gene.

J is TRBJ1-2 and V is TRBV19; D not resolved. V was pared by 8 bases and J by 3 bases, with 4 bases between. This CDR3 region has 10 residues. CDR1 and CDR2 from the germline V gene are LNHDA and SQIVND (reference sequence). The CDR3 is CASFDYGYTF. The CDR3, as DNA: TGTGCCAGTTTCGACTATGGCTACACCTTC.

The chain is built from TRBV9 and TRBJ2-1; TRBD2 aligns across 7 bases. This CDR3 has 17 residues. V was pared by 4 bases and J by 0 bases, with 10 bases of the junction left unmatched. The germline gives CDR1 SGDLS, CDR2 YYNGEE. DNA of the CDR3: TGTGCCAGCAGCACCTGGGGGGGGTCCGGCTCCTACAATGAGCAGTTCTTC. This codes for CASSTWGGSGSYNEQFF. The full variable domain, rest sourced from reference TRBV9 and TRBJ2-1, is DSGVTQTPKHLITATGQRVTLRCSPRSGDLSVYWYQQSLDQGLQFLIQYYNGEERAKGNILERFSAQQFPDLHSELNLSSLELGDSALYFCASSTWGGSGSYNEQFFGPGTRLTVL.

This sequence joins TRBV4-1 and TRBJ1-4, with D unclear. Trimming took off 1 base at V and 11 bases at J, with 8 bases between the two ends. Germline V CDR1 and CDR2: MGHRA, YSYEKL. CDR3 length equals 12 residues. CDR3 in DNA: TGCGCCAGCAGCCAAGGGGCCTGGAAACTGTTTTTT. It yields the protein CASSQGAWKLFF.

The chain joins TRBV27 to TRBJ1-2; D gene ambiguous. CDR3 length: 15 amino acids. CDR1 and CDR2 from the germline V gene are MNHEY and SMNVEV (reference sequence). Trimming pared 6 bases from V and 3 bases from J, leaving 17 bases between. The CDR3 nucleotides are TGTGCCAGCAGACCCAGACACCCTTCCTACTATGGCTACACCTTC. As protein: CASRPRHPSYYGYTF.

The V and J genes are TRBV15 and TRBJ2-3, with a weak D call TRBD1 (5 bases). The CDR3 covers 18 residues. Between the trimmed V and J ends, which lost 1 base and 1 base, there was a span of 18 bases. The germline CDR1 and CDR2 sequences are LNHNV and YYDKDF (reference sequence). DNA of the CDR3: TGTGCCACCAGCAGAGGGGGCTTTTCCGGTGAAGGCACAGATACGCAGTATTTT. Translating it yields CATSRGGFSGEGTDTQYF.

The rearrangement joins TRBV9 to TRBJ2-5; 7 nucleotides match TRBD1. Per the germline V gene, CDR1 is SGDLS and CDR2 is YYNGEE. This CDR3 has 19 residues. The trim removed 5 bases at V and 1 base at J, leaving 20 bases unmatched. The CDR3 coding sequence is TGTGCCAGCAGTGATGGGATAGGGGGCTTTCTAAGCCTCCAAGAGACCCAGTACTTC. Residues: CASSDGIGGFLSLQETQYF.

The CDR3 DNA reads as TGTGCCAGCAGTCCCCGGGACAGGGGGCGGTCAAGCTCCTACGAGCAGTACTTC. It encodes CASSPRDRGRSSSYEQYF. The chain couples TRBV27 to TRBJ2-7; the match to TRBD1 covers 12 bases. This CDR3 spans 18 amino acids. The V and J ends lost 5 bases and 0 bases, in that order; junction bases with no gene match: 11. Looked up from germline, CDR1 is MNHEY and CDR2 is SMNVEV (reference sequence).

The rearrangement joins TRBV7-3 to TRBJ2-7; D is possibly TRBD2 (5 bases). CDR1 SGHTA and CDR2 FQGTGA come from the germline V gene. Between the trimmed V and J ends, which lost 2 bases and 4 bases, there was a span of 9 bases. This CDR3 spans 13 amino acids. The CDR3 spells CASSLRGGYEQYF. Written as DNA, the CDR3 is TGTGCCAGCAGCTTACGAGGCGGGTACGAGCAGTACTTC.

The rearrangement uses TRBV18 and TRBJ1-5; D gene uncertain. Between the trimmed V and J ends, which lost 3 bases and 2 bases, there was a span of 8 bases. The germline CDR1 and CDR2 sequences are KGHSH and LQKENI. This CDR3 has 14 residues. This CDR3 is CASSPEGGNQPQHF. The DNA for the CDR3 is TGTGCCAGCTCACCGGAGGGCGGCAATCAGCCCCAGCATTTT. The entire variable domain, with the rest obtained from reference TRBV18 and TRBJ1-5, is as follows: NAGVMQNPRHLVRRRGQEARLRCSPMKGHSHVYWYRQLPEEGLKFMVYLQKENIIDESGMPKERFSAEFPKEGPSILRIQQVVRGDSAAYFCASSPEGGNQPQHFGDGTRLSIL.

The V and J genes are TRBV11-2 and TRBJ2-7; 7 bases map to TRBD2. Germline loops: CDR1 SGHAT, CDR2 FQNNGV. This CDR3 has 15 residues. After removal of 5 bases from V and 4 bases from J, the junction contained 11 bases not matched to a gene. The CDR3 region has the DNA TGTGCCAGCAGCACAGCGGGGCCCTATACTTACGAGCAGTACTTC. Residues: CASSTAGPYTYEQYF.

A single count supports this clone. V is TRBV6-6 and J is TRBJ2-5; 9 bases are shared with TRBD2. The J segment lost 3 bases and the V segment lost 2 bases, leaving 4 bases of the junction unmatched. Germline lookup yields CDR1 MNHNY and CDR2 SVGAGI (reference sequence). This CDR3 contains 15 residues. CDR3 DNA sequence: TGTGCCAGCAGTTACATGCGGGAGGGCGAAGAGACCCAGTACTTC. Its protein is CASSYMREGEETQYF.

The J gene is TRBJ2-5, the V gene TRBV4-3, with D maybe TRBD2 (5 bases). The CDR3 has 14 residues. The germline V and J ends were trimmed by 0 bases and 1 base, with 6 bases remaining between them. The germline CDR1 and CDR2 sequences are LGHNA and YSLEER. CDR3 nucleotide sequence: TGCGCCAGCAGCCAAGAGCTAGCCCAAGAGACCCAGTACTTC. Translation: CASSQELAQETQYF.

This chain joins TRBV4-2 and TRBJ2-5; 8 nucleotides match TRBD1. The CDR3 length is 13 residues. The V gene's germline CDR1 is LGHNA and CDR2 YNFKEQ. V shed 1 base and J 5 bases; nucleotides not matched to a gene: 0. For the CDR3, the DNA is TGTGCCAGCAGCCAAGGACAGGGGGAGACCCAGTACTTC. Translated, it gives CASSQGQGETQYF.

This clone was observed a single time. This rearrangement joins TRBV14 to TRBJ1-1; tentative D call: TRBD1 (6 bases). The germline CDR1 and CDR2 sequences are SGHDN and FVKESK. This CDR3 has 16 residues. V gave up 1 base and J gave up 7 bases, with 19 bases separating them. The CDR3 DNA reads TGTGCCAGCAGCCAAGTGGCAGGGGATCTAAAAAGTGAAGCTTTCTTT. Protein sequence: CASSQVAGDLKSEAFF.

The count of this clone is one. The chain recombines TRBV12-5 with TRBJ2-1, with TRBD1 as a possible D gene (6 bases). The germline V gene encodes CDR1 LGHNT and CDR2 FRNRAP. Trimming shortened V by 4 bases and J by 8 bases, and 24 bases separated the two germline ends. This CDR3 spans 17 amino acids. The CDR3 DNA reads TGTGCTAGTGGTTCCGACCCTCGGGCCGAGGGGGTGTATGAGCAGTTCTTC. Translated, it gives CASGSDPRAEGVYEQFF.

This chain connects TRBV4-1 to TRBJ1-2; D gene unclear. Germline V lookup: CDR1 MGHRA, CDR2 YSYEKL. The CDR3 extends over 15 amino acids. V shed 0 bases and J shed 4 bases, with 12 bases lying between them. DNA for the CDR3: TGCGCCAGCAGCCAAGATTGGCCGGGTACCTATGGCTACACCTTC. Protein: CASSQDWPGTYGYTF.

The V and J genes are TRBV19 and TRBJ2-6; D is unclear. The germline V gene encodes CDR1 LNHDA and CDR2 SQIVND (reference sequence). V lost 4 bases and J 0 bases, leaving 4 bases between the germline ends. The CDR3 has 14 residues. CDR3 protein: CASSSDSGANVLTF. The DNA for the CDR3 is TGTGCCAGTAGTAGCGACTCTGGGGCCAACGTCCTGACTTTC.

The chain recombines TRBV21-1 with TRBJ2-7; the DNA was not used to check the table's D call, TRBD2. TRBV21-1 is a recognized pseudogene. The CDR3 spans 16 residues. Here the CDR3 reads CASSKMRRSPSGEQYF. The CDR3 DNA follows: TGTGCCAGCAGCAAAATGCGGCGGAGCCCCTCGGGGGAGCAGTACTTC.

The chain is built from TRBV12-5 and TRBJ2-1; 11 bases are shared with TRBD2. V lost 1 base, J lost 4 bases, and 6 bases stayed unmatched. The CDR3 totals 17 residues. In germline, CDR1 is LGHNT, CDR2 FRNRAP. CDR3 loop: CASGLEGLAGNYNEQFF. The CDR3 region has the DNA TGTGCTAGTGGTTTGGAAGGACTAGCGGGCAATTACAATGAGCAGTTCTTC.

This clone was detected only a few times. J is TRBJ2-7 and V is TRBV19; weak D call: TRBD1 (5 bases). V lost 4 bases and J lost 7, with 14 bases in between. The CDR3 contains 13 residues. In germline, CDR1 is LNHDA, CDR2 SQIVND (reference sequence). This CDR3 is CASSTVPGWEQYF. CDR3 nucleotides: TGTGCCAGTAGTACGGTCCCAGGGTGGGAGCAGTACTTC.

The J gene is TRBJ2-1, the V gene TRBV11-3; TRBD2 matches at 11 bases. Germline values: CDR1 SGHNT, CDR2 YENEEA. The CDR3 spans 15 residues. The V and J ends lost 4 bases and 3 bases, in that order; junction bases with no gene match: 2. The CDR3 DNA is TGTGCCAGCAGCTGTAGCGGGGGGGGCTACAATGAGCAGTTCTTC. The encoded protein is CASSCSGGGYNEQFF.

This clone was found once. CDR3 nucleotides: TGTGCCAGCAGTTTACGTCCGGGTCTGGATGGCTACACCTTC. Translated: CASSLRPGLDGYTF. V usage is TRBV28 and J usage is TRBJ1-2, with D unresolved. Deletions cut 2 bases from V and 6 bases from J, with 13 bases between. Germline lookup yields CDR1 MDHEN and CDR2 SYDVKM. The CDR3 extends over 14 amino acids.

This clone was counted between two and nine times. J is TRBJ2-7 and V is TRBV15, with 8 bases matching TRBD1. Unmatched junction bases numbered 12, after V lost 4 bases and J lost 1 base. The germline V gene encodes CDR1 LNHNV and CDR2 YYDKDF (reference sequence). The CDR3 is 17 residues long. The CDR3 region is CATSKSGGGGQSYEQYF. In DNA, the CDR3 is TGTGCCACCAGCAAGTCAGGGGGCGGTGGGCAATCCTACGAGCAGTACTTC.

The chain carries TRBV18 and TRBJ2-2, with TRBD2 matching over 8 bases. From germline, CDR1 is KGHSH and CDR2 LQKENI. J lost 7 bases, V lost 0 bases, and 7 bases had no gene match. The CDR3 runs to 16 residues. DNA for the CDR3: TGTGCCAGCTCACCACCGGAAAGCGGGAGTCACGGGGAGCTGTTTTTT. Amino acids: CASSPPESGSHGELFF.

This clone was seen only once. V gene TRBV5-1 combines with J gene TRBJ2-5, with 9 bases fitting TRBD2. Germline V CDR1 and CDR2: SGHRS, YFSETQ. V was clipped by 1 base and J by 2 bases; unmatched bases: 3. This CDR3 spans 15 amino acids. CDR3 loop: CASSLSSGVQETQYF. As DNA, the CDR3 is TGCGCCAGCAGCTTGTCTAGCGGGGTTCAAGAGACCCAGTACTTC.

This chain uses TRBV28 with TRBJ2-7, with 8 nucleotides matching TRBD2. V dropped 4 bases and J dropped 2; count of bases not matched to a gene: 10. Per the germline V gene, CDR1 is MDHEN and CDR2 is SYDVKM. The CDR3 has 16 amino acids. The DNA for the CDR3 is TGTGCCAGCAGTTATAGCGGGAACTCCATACCCTACGAGCAGTACTTC. The encoded protein is CASSYSGNSIPYEQYF. Variable domain in full (rest from reference TRBV28 and TRBJ2-7): DVKVTQSSRYLVKRTGEKVFLECVQDMDHENMFWYRQDPGLGLRLIYFSYDVKMKEKGDIPEGYSVSREKKERFSLILESASTNQTSMYLCASSYSGNSIPYEQYFGPGTRLTVT.

This sequence joins TRBV5-6 and TRBJ2-7; TRBD2 aligns across 7 bases. The germline V gene has CDR1 SGHDT and CDR2 YYEEEE. The CDR3 runs to 14 residues. The J segment lost 2 bases and the V segment lost 2 bases, leaving 4 bases of the junction unmatched. The CDR3 sequence: CASSLLAMTYEQYF. Here the CDR3 DNA reads TGTGCCAGCAGCTTACTAGCGATGACCTACGAGCAGTACTTC.

In this sample, this clone turned up once. The V call is TRBV19, the J call TRBJ2-7; 8 bases are shared with TRBD2. CDR1 is LNHDA, CDR2 SQIVND, per germline (reference sequence). This CDR3 contains 17 residues. V lost 6 bases and J lost 2; bases outside the gene matches: 15. DNA for the CDR3: TGTGCCAGTAGCCCCCCAAGTGGGCTAGCGGGTACCTACGAGCAGTACTTC. Translation: CASSPPSGLAGTYEQYF.